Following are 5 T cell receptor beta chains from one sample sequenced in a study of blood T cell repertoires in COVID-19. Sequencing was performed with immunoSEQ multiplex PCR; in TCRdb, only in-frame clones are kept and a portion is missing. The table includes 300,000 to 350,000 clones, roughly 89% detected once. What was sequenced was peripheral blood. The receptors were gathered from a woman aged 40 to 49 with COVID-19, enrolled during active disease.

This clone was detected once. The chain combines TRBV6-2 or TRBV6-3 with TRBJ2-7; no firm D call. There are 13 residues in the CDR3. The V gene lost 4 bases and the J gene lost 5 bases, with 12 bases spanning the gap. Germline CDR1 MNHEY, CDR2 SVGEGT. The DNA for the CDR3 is TGTGCCAGCAGTTTCCCCCAGGTCGACGAGCAGTACTTC. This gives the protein CASSFPQVDEQYF.

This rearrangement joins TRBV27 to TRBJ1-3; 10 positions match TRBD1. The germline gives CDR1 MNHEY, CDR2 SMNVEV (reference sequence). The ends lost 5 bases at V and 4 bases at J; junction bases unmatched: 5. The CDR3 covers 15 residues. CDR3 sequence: CASSPGTGDGNTIYF. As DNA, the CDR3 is TGTGCCAGCAGTCCGGGGACAGGGGACGGAAACACCATATATTTT.

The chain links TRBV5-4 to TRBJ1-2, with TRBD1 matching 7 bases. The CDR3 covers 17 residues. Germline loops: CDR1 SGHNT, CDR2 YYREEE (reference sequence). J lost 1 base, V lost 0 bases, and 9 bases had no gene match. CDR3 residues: CASSLGGGASGNYGYTF. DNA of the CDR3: TGTGCCAGCAGCTTGGGAGGGGGCGCGTCGGGTAACTATGGCTACACCTTC.

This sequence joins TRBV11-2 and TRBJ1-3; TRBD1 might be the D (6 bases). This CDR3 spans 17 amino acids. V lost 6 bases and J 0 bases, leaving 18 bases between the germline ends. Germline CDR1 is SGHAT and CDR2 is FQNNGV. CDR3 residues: CASSRTRTANSGNTIYF. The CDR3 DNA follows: TGTGCCAGCAGTCGGACGCGGACAGCAAACTCTGGAAACACCATATATTTT.

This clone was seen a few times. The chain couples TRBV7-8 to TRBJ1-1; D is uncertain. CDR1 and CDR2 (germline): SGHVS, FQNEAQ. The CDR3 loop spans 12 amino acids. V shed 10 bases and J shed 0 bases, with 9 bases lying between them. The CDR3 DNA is TGTGCCACTTTCAGGCTGAACACTGAAGCTTTCTTT. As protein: CATFRLNTEAFF.